The 12 T cell receptor beta chains below come from one sample, sequenced in a study of glioma-infiltrating T cells after dendritic cell vaccination. This table comes from immunoSEQ multiplex PCR, and its TCRdb copy is limited to in-frame clones, with some not included. The sample contains approximately 100,000 clones, 75% to 85% of which appear only once. The input for sequencing was blood, taken before dendritic cell vaccination. These receptors were taken from a human donor with glioblastoma.

The chain combines TRBV27 with TRBJ1-1, with D hard to call. The germline V gene has CDR1 MNHEY and CDR2 SMNVEV (reference sequence). The CDR3 is 13 amino acids. Trimming took 3 bases from V and 0 from J, leaving 5 bases between them. CDR3 protein: CASSFKLNTEAFF. CDR3 DNA sequence: TGTGCCAGCAGTTTTAAATTGAACACTGAAGCTTTCTTT.

V usage is TRBV30 and J usage is TRBJ1-1; unclear D gene. From germline, CDR1 is GTSNPN and CDR2 SVGIG (reference sequence). There are 12 residues in the CDR3. The V and J ends lost 0 bases and 1 base respectively, with 3 bases between them. The CDR3 sequence: CAWSVANTEAFF. The CDR3 coding sequence is TGTGCCTGGAGTGTAGCGAACACTGAAGCTTTCTTT.

The V gene is TRBV25-1, the J gene TRBJ2-1, with TRBD2 matching over 7 bases. Germline V CDR1 and CDR2: MGHDK, SYGVNS. The CDR3 extends over 15 amino acids. The V gene end was trimmed by 2 bases and the J gene end by 2 bases; junction bases not matched to a gene: 3. The CDR3 DNA reads TGTGCCAGCAGTGAACTAGCGGTTACCTACAATGAGCAGTTCTTC. Amino acids: CASSELAVTYNEQFF. Complete variable domain (other parts from reference TRBV25-1 and TRBJ2-1): EADIYQTPRYLVIGTGKKITLECSQTMGHDKMYWYQQDPGMELHLIHYSYGVNSTEKGDLSSESTVSRIRTEHFPLTLESARPSHTSQYLCASSELAVTYNEQFFGPGTRLTVL.

Ten or more counts support this clone. The rearrangement joins TRBV25-1 to TRBJ2-7, with D perhaps TRBD2 (6 bases). Germline-derived CDR1 and CDR2 are MGHDK and SYGVNS. This CDR3 region has 13 residues. Trimming removed 8 bases at V and 3 bases at J, with 14 bases between. The CDR3 region has the DNA TGTGCCAGCCAAGGGACTTTCCACTACGAGCAGTACTTC. Its protein product is CASQGTFHYEQYF.

The V gene is TRBV2, the J gene TRBJ1-6, with D tentatively TRBD1 (6 bases). Germline CDR1 reads SNHLY; CDR2 reads FYNNEI. The CDR3 length is 16 residues. Trimming stripped 4 bases from V and 2 bases from J, with 12 bases between. The chain's CDR3 is CASSGQTGPYNSPLHF. CDR3 bases: TGTGCCAGCAGTGGCCAGACAGGCCCCTATAATTCACCCCTCCACTTT.

The rearrangement links TRBV4-1 to TRBJ1-3; perhaps TRBD1 as D (6 bases). Trimming removed 2 bases from V and 1 base from J, with 18 bases in between. Germline CDR1 and CDR2: MGHRA and YSYEKL. The CDR3 extends over 18 amino acids. The CDR3 region has the DNA TGCGCCAGCAGCCAAAAGGAACAGGGCCCCAATTCTGGAAACACCATATATTTT. Translation: CASSQKEQGPNSGNTIYF.

The rearrangement uses TRBV30 and TRBJ2-2; D call uncertain. The V gene's germline CDR1 is GTSNPN and CDR2 SVGIG (reference sequence). This CDR3 is built from 15 residues. V lost 3 bases and J lost 4, with 15 bases in between. The chain's CDR3 is CAWRRTPEVTGELFF. DNA for the CDR3: TGTGCCTGGAGGCGAACCCCCGAGGTCACCGGGGAGCTGTTTTTT.

This sequence joins TRBV6-4 and TRBJ2-3, with D perhaps TRBD2 (5 bases). The CDR3 consists of 16 residues. V lost 0 bases, J lost 2 bases, and 12 bases lay in between. The germline gives CDR1 MRHNA, CDR2 SNTAGT. In nucleotides, the CDR3 is TGTGCCAGCAGTGACTCCGGGCTAGCCCACACAGATACGCAGTATTTT. Translation: CASSDSGLAHTDTQYF.

This chain connects TRBV30 to TRBJ1-4, with TRBD1 matching 7 bases. Losses at the gene ends were 3 bases for V and 5 bases for J; bases not matched to a gene: 9. This CDR3 spans 15 amino acids. Germline V CDR1 and CDR2: GTSNPN, SVGIG (reference sequence). The CDR3 DNA sequence: TGTGCCTGGAGCGATACCGGGACAGTCAATGAAAAACTGTTTTTT. Translation: CAWSDTGTVNEKLFF. The full variable domain, with the rest looked up from reference TRBV30 and TRBJ1-4, is SQTIHQWPATLVQPVGSPLSLECTVEGTSNPNLYWYRQAAGRGLQLLFYSVGIGQISSEVPQNLSASRPQDRQFILSSKKLLLSDSGFYLCAWSDTGTVNEKLFFGSGTQLSVL.

The rearrangement joins TRBV7-9 to TRBJ2-1; TRBD1 matches 11 bases. Germline lookup yields CDR1 SEHNR and CDR2 FQNEAQ (reference sequence). The V and J ends lost 5 bases and 9 bases, in that order; junction bases with no gene match: 9. CDR3 length equals 15 residues. This CDR3 is CASSLDRGRRGEQFF. CDR3 in DNA: TGTGCCAGCAGCCTGGACAGGGGGCGCCGGGGTGAGCAGTTCTTC.

This chain connects TRBV9 to TRBJ1-1, with D unresolved. CDR1 is SGDLS, CDR2 YYNGEE, per germline. The CDR3 totals 12 residues. Trimming stripped 9 bases from V and 1 base from J, with 10 bases between. CDR3 sequence: CATSGPNTEAFF. The CDR3 coding sequence is TGTGCCACCAGTGGGCCGAACACTGAAGCTTTCTTT.

This CDR3 reads CASRTGEEDEQYF. CDR3 nucleotide sequence: TGTGCCAGTAGGACAGGGGAAGAGGACGAGCAGTACTTC. The chain combines TRBV19 with TRBJ2-7, with 8 bases identical to TRBD1. Germline-derived CDR1 and CDR2 are LNHDA and SQIVND (reference sequence). The CDR3 is made up of 13 amino acids. J gave up 5 bases and V 6 bases, and 6 bases lay outside the gene matches.